Below, 30 T cell receptor beta chains from the same sample are listed, as sequenced in a study of blood T cell repertoires in COVID-19. Produced via immunoSEQ multiplex PCR; TCRdb's table is partial and in-frame only. The sample records a few hundred thousand clones, about 88% being singletons. The sequenced material came from peripheral blood. The receptors stem from a woman aged 55-70 years with COVID-19, enrolled during active disease.

This clone was picked up a small number of times. The V gene is TRBV7-2, the J gene TRBJ2-3, with 9 bases that match TRBD2. This CDR3 is built from 15 residues. Germline CDR1 and CDR2: SGHTA and FQGNSA. J gave up 6 bases and V 6 bases, and 10 bases lay outside the gene matches. The CDR3 loop is CASSLPTSGLDTQYF. DNA of the CDR3: TGTGCCAGCAGTTTGCCGACTAGCGGCCTCGATACGCAGTATTTT.

In this sample, this clone turned up once. The V gene is TRBV23-1, the J gene TRBJ1-2; D might be TRBD1 (6 bases). TRBV23-1 is classed as an ORF, of uncertain function. V lost 3 bases, J lost 1 base, and 12 bases lay in between. This CDR3 region has 15 residues. Written as DNA, the CDR3 is TGCGCCAGCAGTCATCGGCAGGGGTTTAACTATGGCTACACCTTC. Amino acids: CASSHRQGFNYGYTF.

The chain has TRBV28 and TRBJ2-7; TRBD1 might be the D (6 bases). Trimming stripped 3 bases from V and 7 bases from J, with 16 bases between. Germline V lookup: CDR1 MDHEN, CDR2 SYDVKM. This CDR3 is 14 amino acids long. CDR3 region: CASSLLQGVGEQYF. CDR3 nucleotide sequence: TGTGCCAGCAGTTTGTTACAGGGAGTGGGTGAGCAGTACTTC.

In this sample, this clone turned up once. The rearrangement uses TRBV19 and TRBJ1-5, with a possible D match to TRBD1 (5 bases). From germline, CDR1 is LNHDA and CDR2 SQIVND (reference sequence). This CDR3 is 16 amino acids long. The V gene lost 6 bases and the J gene lost 5 bases, with 20 bases spanning the gap. CDR3 sequence: CASSRSGGSLYQPQHF. CDR3 DNA sequence: TGTGCCAGTAGCCGTTCCGGGGGGTCATTATATCAGCCCCAGCATTTT.

The chain couples TRBV7-2 to TRBJ1-2, with a tentative D call TRBD1 (5 bases). Trimming took 1 base from V and 8 from J, leaving 17 bases between them. CDR1 and CDR2 (germline): SGHTA, FQGNSA. The CDR3 covers 15 residues. The CDR3 DNA reads as TGTGCCAGCAGCTTAGTTGGGGCGCTCAAGGGGGGCTACACCTTC. This sequence encodes CASSLVGALKGGYTF.

CDR3: CASSSPPGHGATNEKLFF. The CDR3 nucleotides read TGTGCCAGCAGCTCACCTCCGGGACATGGTGCAACTAATGAAAAACTGTTTTTT. This sequence joins TRBV7-9 and TRBJ1-4; weak D call: TRBD1 (6 bases). This CDR3 comprises 18 residues. Germline assignment: CDR1 SEHNR and CDR2 FQNEAQ (reference sequence). Trimming took 4 bases from V and 0 from J, leaving 18 bases between them.

The chain combines TRBV2 with TRBJ1-2, with 8 nucleotides matching TRBD1. The V gene's germline CDR1 is SNHLY and CDR2 FYNNEI. The CDR3 runs to 17 residues. With V trimmed by 4 bases and J by 4 bases, 14 bases remained unmatched. The CDR3: CASSGAGPGGALYGYTF. As DNA, the CDR3 is TGTGCCAGCAGTGGAGCAGGACCAGGGGGCGCTCTCTATGGCTACACCTTC.

This clone has just one count. The rearrangement joins TRBV10-3 to TRBJ2-1; TRBD2 might be the D (5 bases). The CDR3 consists of 16 residues. V was trimmed by 6 bases and J by 0 bases, leaving 15 bases between them. CDR1 is ENHRY and CDR2 is SYGVKD in the germline V gene. The CDR3 loop is CAISTTGTRSYNEQFF. Here the CDR3 DNA reads TGTGCCATCAGCACAACGGGAACCCGCTCCTACAATGAGCAGTTCTTC.

This clone was counted once. The chain is built from TRBV11-2 and TRBJ2-7; 10 bases line up with TRBD1. The length of the CDR3 is 14 residues. V was pared by 8 bases and J by 2 bases, with 6 bases of the junction left unmatched. Germline V gene sequence: CDR1 SGHAT, CDR2 FQNNGV. CDR3 coding DNA: TGTGCCAGCGTGGAGGGGACAGGGGCCTACGAGCAGTACTTC. The encoded protein is CASVEGTGAYEQYF.

The chain has TRBV4-3 and TRBJ2-1; tentative D call: TRBD1 (7 bases). Germline V gene sequence: CDR1 LGHNA, CDR2 YSLEER. The length of the CDR3 is 16 residues. The V and J ends lost 3 bases and 7 bases respectively, with 19 bases between them. CDR3 coding DNA: TGCGCCAGCAGCCACCCCGGAGGGGGCGTTGGTAATGAGCAGTTCTTC. This codes for CASSHPGGGVGNEQFF.

This clone was seen just once. The rearrangement uses TRBV19 and TRBJ1-5, with unresolved D. The CDR3 loop spans 15 amino acids. The germline gives CDR1 LNHDA, CDR2 SQIVND (reference sequence). Trimming took 3 bases from V and 0 from J, leaving 9 bases between them. The CDR3 loop reads CASSIPQYSNQPQHF. The CDR3 DNA reads as TGTGCCAGTAGTATTCCACAGTATAGCAATCAGCCCCAGCATTTT.

The rearrangement uses TRBV9 and TRBJ2-2, with D possibly matching TRBD2 (7 bases). V shed 0 bases and J shed 4 bases, with 19 bases lying between them. The CDR3 spans 18 residues. Germline assignment: CDR1 SGDLS and CDR2 YYNGEE. The CDR3, as DNA: TGTGCCAGCAGCGTAGATGGGTCCGGACTAGGGGGCACCGGGGAGCTGTTTTTT. As protein: CASSVDGSGLGGTGELFF.

This clone has more than one count but fewer than ten. The chain is built from TRBV30 and TRBJ2-1; D may be TRBD1 (5 bases). Trimming pared 5 bases from V and 0 bases from J, leaving 20 bases between. CDR1 is GTSNPN, CDR2 SVGIG, per germline (reference sequence). This CDR3 comprises 17 residues. The CDR3 DNA reads as TGTGCCTGGGCCCCCGGACACATGATGAGCTCCTACAATGAGCAGTTCTTC. Protein sequence: CAWAPGHMMSSYNEQFF.

This clone was seen a few times. This chain connects TRBV7-2 to TRBJ2-7; 8 nucleotides agree with TRBD2. CDR1 is SGHTA, CDR2 FQGNSA, per germline. This CDR3 contains 13 residues. Trimming took 3 bases from V and 4 from J; bases not matched to a gene: 2. Here the CDR3 reads CASSLPSGYEQYF. DNA of the CDR3: TGTGCCAGCAGCTTGCCTAGCGGGTACGAGCAGTACTTC.

The chain couples TRBV19 to TRBJ2-1; possibly TRBD1 for D (5 bases). CDR1 is LNHDA, CDR2 SQIVND, per germline (reference sequence). The CDR3 runs 15 residues. V gave up 1 base and J gave up 8 bases, with 15 bases separating them. The CDR3 reads CASSIAQGIRDEQFF. For the CDR3, the DNA is TGTGCCAGTAGTATAGCTCAGGGAATTAGGGATGAGCAGTTCTTC.

This rearrangement joins TRBV2 to TRBJ2-7, with a possible D match to TRBD2 (5 bases). Germline CDR1 is SNHLY and CDR2 is FYNNEI. This CDR3 comprises 16 residues. Trimming stripped 7 bases from V and 3 bases from J, with 22 bases between. Here the CDR3 reads CASTQPPAGRSYEQYF. The CDR3 bases are TGTGCCAGCACCCAGCCCCCCGCGGGCCGCAGCTACGAGCAGTACTTC.

The rearrangement joins TRBV4-1 to TRBJ1-6; TRBD1 matches 9 bases. The CDR3 sequence is 16 residues long. Germline values: CDR1 MGHRA, CDR2 YSYEKL. The trim removed 1 base at V and 9 bases at J, leaving 7 bases unmatched. In DNA form, the CDR3 reads TGCGCCAGCAGCCAAGTCCAGACAGGGGGTGGTTCACCCCTCCACTTT. Translation: CASSQVQTGGGSPLHF.

The chain couples TRBV3-1 (or the pseudogene TRBV3-2) to TRBJ2-1; 8 bases map to TRBD2. CDR1 is LGHDT, CDR2 YNNKEL, per germline (reference sequence). The trim removed 4 bases at V and 12 bases at J, leaving 8 bases unmatched. The CDR3 loop spans 13 amino acids. The CDR3 DNA is TGTGCCAGCAGCCTTAAGCGGGAGTCCGGGCAGTTCTTC. Translated, it gives CASSLKRESGQFF.

This chain links TRBV2 with TRBJ1-2; 11 bases line up with TRBD1. The CDR3 runs to 17 residues. The germline V gene has CDR1 SNHLY and CDR2 FYNNEI. V trimming: 6 bases; J trimming: 4 bases; junction bases outside the gene matches: 13. The CDR3 sequence: CASSPMGTGGNVYGYTF. CDR3 bases: TGTGCCAGCAGCCCTATGGGGACAGGGGGTAATGTCTATGGCTACACCTTC.

The chain recombines TRBV7-9 with TRBJ2-1, with 11 bases fitting TRBD2. V was pared by 4 bases and J by 8 bases, with 16 bases of the junction left unmatched. The CDR3 extends over 18 amino acids. Germline V lookup: CDR1 SEHNR, CDR2 FQNEAQ (reference sequence). As DNA, the CDR3 is TGTGCCAGCAGCTCCAACCCGACTACTAGCGGGAGAAGGCATGAGCAGTTCTTC. Translated: CASSSNPTTSGRRHEQFF.

CDR3 DNA: TGTGCCAGCAGCTTAAAAGGGACAGGGGGCAATTCACCCCTCCACTTT. Translation: CASSLKGTGGNSPLHF. The V and J genes are TRBV5-6 and TRBJ1-6, with 12 nucleotides matching TRBD1. Per germline, CDR1 SGHDT and CDR2 YYEEEE. J lost 7 bases, V lost 2 bases, and 4 bases had no gene match. CDR3 length: 16 amino acids.

The chain combines TRBV28 with TRBJ2-7; TRBD1 aligns across 8 bases. V dropped 5 bases and J dropped 0; count of bases not matched to a gene: 3. Germline assignment: CDR1 MDHEN and CDR2 SYDVKM. The CDR3 runs to 14 residues. The CDR3 DNA reads TGTGCCAGCAGTGGGACAGGATACTCCTACGAGCAGTACTTC. Translation gives CASSGTGYSYEQYF. Based on the CDR3 plus reference TRBV28 and TRBJ2-7, the full variable domain is DVKVTQSSRYLVKRTGEKVFLECVQDMDHENMFWYRQDPGLGLRLIYFSYDVKMKEKGDIPEGYSVSREKKERFSLILESASTNQTSMYLCASSGTGYSYEQYFGPGTRLTVT.

The genes are TRBV4-3 and TRBJ1-1, with unresolved D. Germline CDR1 LGHNA, CDR2 YSLEER. Trimming left V 0 bases short and J 1 base short, with 12 bases between. CDR3 length: 16 residues. Written as DNA, the CDR3 is TGCGCCAGCAGCCAAGATCATTTATTACAGAACACTGAAGCTTTCTTT. Translated: CASSQDHLLQNTEAFF.

Note on this clone: The same CDR3 is also encoded by other DNA sequences in this sample. The J gene is TRBJ1-1, the V gene TRBV15; the D gene is possibly TRBD1 (6 bases). V shed 3 bases and J shed 1 base, with 6 bases lying between them. CDR1 and CDR2 from the germline V gene are LNHNV and YYDKDF (reference sequence). The CDR3 covers 13 residues. CDR3 sequence reads: CATSRDRNTEAFF. CDR3 coding DNA: TGTGCCACCAGCAGGGACAGGAACACTGAAGCTTTCTTT.

This clone was seen a handful of times. The chain links TRBV27 to TRBJ2-2; 10 bases agree with TRBD2. Germline values: CDR1 MNHEY, CDR2 SMNVEV (reference sequence). This CDR3 has 16 residues. The V and J ends lost 5 bases and 4 bases, in that order; junction bases with no gene match: 7. The CDR3, as DNA: TGTGCCAGCAGTCGTCCGGGACTAGCGAGCACCGGGGAGCTGTTTTTT. Residues: CASSRPGLASTGELFF.

The J gene is TRBJ1-3, the V gene TRBV4-2; 9 bases are shared with TRBD1. This CDR3 comprises 17 residues. Looked up from germline, CDR1 is LGHNA and CDR2 is YNFKEQ. Trimming took 0 bases from V and 4 from J; bases not matched to a gene: 7. CDR3 region: CASSQELQGASGNTIYF. CDR3 DNA sequence: TGTGCCAGCAGCCAAGAGCTACAGGGGGCGTCCGGAAACACCATATATTTT.

The chain is built from TRBV20-1 and TRBJ2-7, with no clear D. This CDR3 is built from 11 residues. Trimming removed 3 bases at V and 2 bases at J, with 5 bases between. The germline V gene has CDR1 DFQATT and CDR2 SNEGSKA (reference sequence). The CDR3 loop is CSASPTYEQYF. The CDR3 coding sequence is TGCAGTGCTAGTCCAACCTACGAGCAGTACTTC.

The chain has TRBV27 and TRBJ1-6; no firm D call. Trimming removed 3 bases at V and 5 bases at J, with 11 bases between. Germline CDR1 MNHEY, CDR2 SMNVEV (reference sequence). CDR3 length: 15 amino acids. The CDR3 DNA follows: TGTGCCAGCAGTTTTCGGCCCAGGAATAATTCACCCCTCCACTTT. It translates to CASSFRPRNNSPLHF.

The chain recombines TRBV15 with TRBJ2-7; 7 bases agree with TRBD1. Germline CDR1 and CDR2: LNHNV and YYDKDF (reference sequence). This CDR3 has 19 residues. The V and J ends lost 5 bases and 3 bases, in that order; junction bases with no gene match: 22. The CDR3 is CATSPRAPPDRVGNYEQYF. CDR3 nucleotide sequence: TGTGCCACCAGCCCTCGAGCCCCCCCAGACAGGGTGGGCAACTACGAGCAGTACTTC.

This rearrangement joins TRBV5-8 to TRBJ2-6; perhaps TRBD1 as D (5 bases). This CDR3 comprises 15 residues. The germline gives CDR1 SGHTS, CDR2 YDEGEE. Trimming took 4 bases from V and 0 from J, leaving 8 bases between them. CDR3 sequence: CASSRQFSGANVLTF. Written as DNA, the CDR3 is TGTGCCAGCAGCCGACAGTTCTCTGGGGCCAACGTCCTGACTTTC. Combining the CDR3 with reference TRBV5-8 and TRBJ2-6 gives the whole variable domain EAGVTQSPTHLIKTRGQQATLRCSPISGHTSVYWYQQALGLGLQFLLWYDEGEERNRGNFPPRFSGRQFPNYSSELNVNALELEDSALYLCASSRQFSGANVLTFGAGSRLTVL.